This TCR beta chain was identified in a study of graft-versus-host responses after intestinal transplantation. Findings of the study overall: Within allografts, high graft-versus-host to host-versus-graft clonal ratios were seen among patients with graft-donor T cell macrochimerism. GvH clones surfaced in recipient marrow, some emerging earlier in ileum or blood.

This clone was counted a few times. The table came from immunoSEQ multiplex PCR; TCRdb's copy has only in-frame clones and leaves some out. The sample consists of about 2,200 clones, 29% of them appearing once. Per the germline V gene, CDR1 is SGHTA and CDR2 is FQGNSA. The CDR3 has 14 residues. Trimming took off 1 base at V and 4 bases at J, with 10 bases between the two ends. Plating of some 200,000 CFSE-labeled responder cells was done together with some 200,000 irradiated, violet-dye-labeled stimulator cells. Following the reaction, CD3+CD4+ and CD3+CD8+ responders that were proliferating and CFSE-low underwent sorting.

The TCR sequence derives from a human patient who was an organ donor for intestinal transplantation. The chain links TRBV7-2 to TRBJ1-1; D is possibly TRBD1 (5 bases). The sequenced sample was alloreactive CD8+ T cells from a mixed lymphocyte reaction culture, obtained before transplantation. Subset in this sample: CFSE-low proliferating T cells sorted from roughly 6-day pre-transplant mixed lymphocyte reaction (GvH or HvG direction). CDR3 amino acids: CASSLGGGGTEAFF. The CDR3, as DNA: TGTGCCAGCAGCTTAGGGGGGGGTGGCACTGAAGCTTTCTTT.